These T cell receptor beta chains were read from a single sample in a study of preoperative IRX-2 immunotherapy in early breast cancer. Produced via immunoSEQ multiplex PCR; TCRdb's table is partial and in-frame only. This sample yields roughly 99,000 clones, of which 86% are seen a single time; roughly 2% belongs to the top ten. The material was tumor tissue, obtained after IRX-2 immunotherapy. The receptor set was obtained from a human donor with breast cancer. The CDR3 runs from the conserved cysteine through the conserved F or W. Each record gives: CDR3 protein, CDR3 DNA, D gene, CDR3 length, clone size, J gene, V gene. The D gene is left open where the match is weak. Clone size is given for some rows only: seen once, a few or many times, or a class if the clone is expanded.

CASSPTGLGTGELFF | TGTGCCAGCTCACCGACCGGACTCGGCACCGGGGAGCTGTTTTTT | NA | 15 | NA | TRBJ2-2 | TRBV18
CASRPGLSSYEQYF | TGTGCCAGTCGACCGGGACTGAGCTCCTACGAGCAGTACTTC | NA | 14 | NA | TRBJ2-7 | TRBV6-8
CASSPKTTDIGSGGYTF | TGTGCCAGCTCACCGAAAACGACAGATATCGGCTCAGGAGGCTACACCTTC | NA | 17 | NA | TRBJ1-2 | TRBV18
CASSVAQDLAGTDTQYF | TGTGCCAGCAGTGTAGCCCAGGATCTAGCGGGAACAGATACGCAGTATTTT | TRBD2 | 17 | NA | TRBJ2-3 | TRBV6-8
CATSRDHGTSGGEETQYF | TGTGCCACCAGCAGAGATCATGGGACTAGCGGGGGGGAAGAGACCCAGTACTTC | TRBD2 | 18 | NA | TRBJ2-5 | TRBV15
CASSRQTATNTGELFF | TGTGCCAGCAGCCGCCAGACAGCCACGAACACCGGGGAGCTGTTTTTT | NA | 16 | NA | TRBJ2-2 | TRBV14
CASTPLAGGRRNEQFF | TGTGCCAGTACCCCCTTAGCGGGAGGGCGGCGGAATGAGCAGTTCTTC | TRBD2 | 16 | NA | TRBJ2-1 | TRBV19
CASSFPASYGYTF | TGTGCCAGCAGTTTTCCGGCTTCCTATGGCTACACCTTC | NA | 13 | once | TRBJ1-2 | TRBV28
CASIRYKGVGEKLFF | TGTGCCAGCATTCGGTATAAGGGGGTCGGTGAAAAACTGTTTTTT | NA | 15 | NA | TRBJ1-4 | TRBV6-8
CASTGTYLGEAFF | TGTGCCAGCACCGGGACATACCTGGGTGAAGCTTTCTTT | NA | 13 | NA | TRBJ1-1 | TRBV28
CASSQENLAGMNTGELFF | TGTGCCAGCAGCCAAGAGAATCTAGCGGGGATGAACACCGGGGAGCTGTTTTTT | TRBD2 | 18 | NA | TRBJ2-2 | TRBV14
CASIPTVFSGANVLTF | TGTGCCAGCATCCCGACTGTGTTCTCTGGGGCCAACGTCCTGACTTTC | NA | 16 | NA | TRBJ2-6 | TRBV11-3
CASSPQEGGFYEQYF | TGTGCCAGCTCACCACAGGAAGGCGGGTTCTACGAGCAGTACTTC | NA | 15 | once | TRBJ2-7 | TRBV18
CASSPGGLGNQPQHF | TGTGCCAGCTCACCAGGGGGGCTGGGAAATCAGCCCCAGCATTTT | NA | 15 | NA | TRBJ1-5 | TRBV18
CASSLEGGRGQETQYF | TGCGCCAGCAGCTTGGAAGGTGGAAGGGGACAAGAGACCCAGTACTTC | NA | 16 | NA | TRBJ2-5 | TRBV5-1
CASSLGPSSNEQFF | TGCGCCAGCAGCTTGGGACCGAGTTCGAATGAGCAGTTCTTC | NA | 14 | NA | TRBJ2-1 | TRBV5-1
CASSQPNTGQGYEKLFF | TGCGCCAGCAGTCAACCCAACACGGGACAGGGATATGAAAAACTGTTTTTT | TRBD1 | 17 | NA | TRBJ1-4 | TRBV23-1
CASSPGVVGGETQYF | TGCGCCAGCAGCCCTGGGGTCGTGGGGGGAGAGACCCAGTACTTC | NA | 15 | NA | TRBJ2-5 | TRBV5-1
CASSKGPSGGQETQYF | TGTGCCAGCAGTAAGGGTCCTAGCGGGGGACAGGAGACCCAGTACTTC | TRBD2 | 16 | NA | TRBJ2-5 | TRBV6-8
CASSEQPGQPANYGYTF | TGTGCCAGTAGTGAGCAACCGGGACAACCAGCTAACTATGGCTACACCTTC | NA | 17 | once | TRBJ1-2 | TRBV19
CASSDTGGNQPQHF | TGTGCCAGCAGTGATACAGGGGGCAATCAGCCCCAGCATTTT | TRBD1 | 14 | NA | TRBJ1-5 | TRBV6-8
CASSRTGSSSTNYGYTF | TGCGCCAGCAGCCGGACCGGGTCTTCCTCGACGAACTATGGCTACACCTTC | NA | 17 | NA | TRBJ1-2 | TRBV5-1
CASSPRQPDLNTEAFF | TGTGCCAGCTCACCACGACAGCCGGATCTGAACACTGAAGCTTTCTTT | NA | 16 | NA | TRBJ1-1 | TRBV18
CASSSAPGLLSYEQYF | TGTGCCAGCAGCTCGGCCCCGGGACTCCTGTCCTACGAGCAGTACTTC | NA | 16 | NA | TRBJ2-7 | TRBV7-1
CAYLQGAKQYF | TGTGCCTACCTACAGGGGGCGAAGCAGTACTTC | TRBD1 | 11 | NA | TRBJ2-7 | TRBV30
CASSFYGGDSNQPQHF | TGTGCCAGCAGTTTTTATGGGGGGGATAGCAATCAGCCCCAGCATTTT | NA | 16 | NA | TRBJ1-5 | TRBV22-1
CASSLGTGNQPQHF | TGTGCCAGCAGCTTAGGGACAGGGAATCAGCCCCAGCATTTT | TRBD1 | 14 | few | TRBJ1-5 | TRBV11-3
CASRQFVGDGYTF | TGTGCCAGCCGGCAGTTTGTGGGCGATGGCTACACCTTC | NA | 13 | NA | TRBJ1-2 | TRBV28
CASRQGQHTEAFF | TGTGCCAGCAGACAGGGACAGCACACTGAAGCTTTCTTT | TRBD1 | 13 | few | TRBJ1-1 | TRBV2
CASSPRRQSYNEQFF | TGTGCCAGCAGCCCACGCCGACAGTCATACAATGAGCAGTTCTTC | NA | 15 | NA | TRBJ2-1 | TRBV11-3
CATGTRGLRNTGELFF | TGTGCCACCGGCACCCGAGGACTACGGAACACCGGGGAGCTGTTTTTT | NA | 16 | NA | TRBJ2-2 | TRBV15
CASSLVVGDEKLFF | TGCGCCAGCAGCTTGGTAGTAGGGGATGAAAAACTGTTTTTT | NA | 14 | NA | TRBJ1-4 | TRBV5-1
CASSLPGRTYEQYF | TGTGCCAGTAGTCTACCGGGACGGACCTACGAGCAGTACTTC | NA | 14 | NA | TRBJ2-7 | TRBV19
CASRGNRGTEAFF | TGTGCCAGCAGGGGGAACAGGGGAACTGAAGCTTTCTTT | TRBD1 | 13 | NA | TRBJ1-1 | TRBV7-1
CASSLTGGFETQYF | TGCGCCAGCAGCCTGACAGGGGGCTTTGAGACCCAGTACTTC | NA | 14 | once | TRBJ2-5 | TRBV1
CASSLGQGVADTQYF | TGCGCCAGCAGCCTCGGACAGGGAGTGGCAGATACGCAGTATTTT | TRBD1 | 15 | once | TRBJ2-3 | TRBV5-1
CASSNRDRGEKLFF | TGCGCCAGCAGCAACCGGGACAGGGGTGAAAAACTGTTTTTT | TRBD1 | 14 | NA | TRBJ1-4 | TRBV5-1